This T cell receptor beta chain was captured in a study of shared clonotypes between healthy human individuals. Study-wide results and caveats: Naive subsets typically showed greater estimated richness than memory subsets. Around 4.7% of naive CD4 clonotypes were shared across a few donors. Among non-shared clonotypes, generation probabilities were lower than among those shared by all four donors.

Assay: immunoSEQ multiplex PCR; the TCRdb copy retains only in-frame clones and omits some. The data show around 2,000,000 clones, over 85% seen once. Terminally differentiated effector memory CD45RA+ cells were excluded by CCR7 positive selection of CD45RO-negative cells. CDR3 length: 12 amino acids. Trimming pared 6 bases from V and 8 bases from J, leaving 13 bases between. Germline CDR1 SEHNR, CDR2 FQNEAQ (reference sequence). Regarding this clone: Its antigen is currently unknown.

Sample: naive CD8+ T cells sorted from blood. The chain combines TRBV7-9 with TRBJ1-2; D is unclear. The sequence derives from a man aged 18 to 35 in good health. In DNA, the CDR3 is TGTGCCAGCAGTGACGAGGTAGAAGGCTACACCTTC. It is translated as CASSDEVEGYTF.